This T cell receptor (beta chain) was captured by sequencing in a study of post-analysis software for immune sequencing data. Across the study: Disease courses included relapsing-remitting, secondary progressive and progressive-relapsing multiple sclerosis.

Points from the study as a whole: Clustering by F measure revealed strong co-clustering among samples prepared together in one batch. People with multiple sclerosis had a significantly lower normalized Chao1 diversity than controls did. Five TRBV segments, including TRBV5-6, TRBV5-1 and TRBV20-1, were more frequent in patients than controls.

A note on this clonotype: Its target is not known.

CDR3 size: 17 residues. Looked up from germline, CDR1 is MDHEN and CDR2 is SYDVKM. V gave up 4 bases and J gave up 3 bases; unmatched junction bases: 7. Every TCR beta cDNA library bore unique molecular identifiers. The yield from about 1 to 10 million T cells was around 500,000 cDNA molecules in total. TCRdb itself ran the PCR reads through MiXCR, one entry per CDR3 protein. This table has about half a million distinct CDR3 sequences, 40% to 55% appearing once. This chain links TRBV28 with TRBJ2-7, with 15 positions matching TRBD2. Material for sequencing was blood. The sequence came from a girl between 5 and 17 years old with multiple sclerosis. The CDR3 region has the DNA TGTGCCAGCAGTTCCGGACTAGCGGGAGGGCCCAACTACGAGCAGTACTTC. It is translated as CASSSGLAGGPNYEQYF. Filled out from reference TRBV28 and TRBJ2-7, the complete variable domain reads DVKVTQSSRYLVKRTGEKVFLECVQDMDHENMFWYRQDPGLGLRLIYFSYDVKMKEKGDIPEGYSVSREKKERFSLILESASTNQTSMYLCASSSGLAGGPNYEQYFGPGTRLTVT.